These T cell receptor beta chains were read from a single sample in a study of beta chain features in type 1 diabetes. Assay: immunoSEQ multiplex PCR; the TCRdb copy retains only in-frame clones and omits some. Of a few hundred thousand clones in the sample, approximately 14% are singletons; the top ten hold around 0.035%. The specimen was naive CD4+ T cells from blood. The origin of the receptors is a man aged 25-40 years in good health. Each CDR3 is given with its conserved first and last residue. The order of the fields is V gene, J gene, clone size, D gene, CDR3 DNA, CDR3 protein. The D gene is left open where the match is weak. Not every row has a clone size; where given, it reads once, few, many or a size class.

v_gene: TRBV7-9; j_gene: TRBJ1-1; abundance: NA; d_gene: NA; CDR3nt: TGTGCCAGCAGCCCCCGTAGTGGCATCGGCACTGAAGCTTTCTTT; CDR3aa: CASSPRSGIGTEAFF
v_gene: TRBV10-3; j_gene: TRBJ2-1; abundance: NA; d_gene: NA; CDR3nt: TGTGCCATCAGTGAGGGACAGGGAGGGAATGAGCAGTTCTTC; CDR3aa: CAISEGQGGNEQFF
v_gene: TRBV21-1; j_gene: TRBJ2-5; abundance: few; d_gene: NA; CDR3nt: TGTGCCAGCAGAGACGGGTCCCATCGAGCCGCCCAGTACTTC; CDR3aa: CASRDGSHRAAQYF
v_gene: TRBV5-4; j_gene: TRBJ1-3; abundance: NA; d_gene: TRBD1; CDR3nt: TGTGCCAGCAGCTTGGGGCCGGACAGGGGGCGAGGAAACACCATATATTTT; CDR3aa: CASSLGPDRGRGNTIYF
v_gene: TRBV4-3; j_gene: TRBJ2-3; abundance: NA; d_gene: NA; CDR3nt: TGCGCCAGCAGCCAAGAGTGGGGTACGCAGTATTTT; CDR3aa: CASSQEWGTQYF
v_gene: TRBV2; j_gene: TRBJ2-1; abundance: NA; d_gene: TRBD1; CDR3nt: TGTGCCAGCAGGACAGGGAGCTCCTACAATGAGCAGTTCTTC; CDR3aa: CASRTGSSYNEQFF
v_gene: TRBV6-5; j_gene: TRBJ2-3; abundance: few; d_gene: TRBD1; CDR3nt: TGTGCCAGCAGTAGACAGGGGTCTCAGAGGAATACGCAGTATTTT; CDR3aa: CASSRQGSQRNTQYF
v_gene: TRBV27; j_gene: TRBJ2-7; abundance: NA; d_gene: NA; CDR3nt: TGTGCCAGCAGTTTAGTCCCAGGCCTATGGTACGAGCAGTACTTC; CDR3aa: CASSLVPGLWYEQYF
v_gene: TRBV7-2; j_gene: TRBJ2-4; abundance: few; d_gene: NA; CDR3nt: TGTGCCAGCAGCTTAAGTCGTTGGGGGGCCAACATTCAGTACTTC; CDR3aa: CASSLSRWGANIQYF
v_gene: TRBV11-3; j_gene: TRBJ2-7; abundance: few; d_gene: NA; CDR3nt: TGTGCCAGCAGCTTAGACAGGGCCTACGAGCAGTACTTC; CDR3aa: CASSLDRAYEQYF